Presented here are 8 T cell receptor beta chains from one specimen sequenced in a study of glioma-infiltrating T cells after dendritic cell vaccination. Time point noted: after dendritic cell vaccination, including at tumor progression/relapse. TCRdb's table, derived via immunoSEQ multiplex PCR, lists solely in-frame clones and lacks some. This table holds roughly 100,000 clones, around 90% found once. The sample in question was blood, obtained after dendritic cell vaccination. The source of these receptors is a human donor with glioblastoma.

This rearrangement joins TRBV18 to TRBJ2-3, with TRBD2 as a possible D gene (5 bases). The CDR3 runs 16 residues. CDR1 is KGHSH, CDR2 LQKENI, per germline. Trimming left V 2 bases short and J 0 bases short, with 12 bases between. CDR3 region: CASSPSIGVSTDTQYF. Written as DNA, the CDR3 is TGTGCCAGCTCACCAAGCATCGGGGTTAGCACAGATACGCAGTATTTT.

The chain recombines TRBV20-1 with TRBJ2-7; 7 nucleotides match TRBD1. This CDR3 comprises 11 residues. Losses at the gene ends were 1 base for V and 6 bases for J; bases not matched to a gene: 0. Germline assignment: CDR1 DFQATT and CDR2 SNEGSKA (reference sequence). CDR3 sequence reads: CSARAGGEQYF. CDR3 DNA sequence: TGCAGTGCTAGAGCAGGGGGCGAGCAGTACTTC.

The rearrangement joins TRBV5-1 to TRBJ1-1; D unresolved. The CDR3 is made up of 14 amino acids. Germline V CDR1 and CDR2: SGHRS, YFSETQ. Trimming took 0 bases from V and 1 from J, leaving 7 bases between them. The CDR3 protein is CASSLGHSNTEAFF. The CDR3 DNA reads as TGCGCCAGCAGCTTGGGACACTCGAACACTGAAGCTTTCTTT.

CDR3 loop: CASSLLSGDTQYF. DNA of the CDR3: TGTGCCAGCAGCTTATTAAGCGGAGATACGCAGTATTTT. The chain links TRBV7-9 to TRBJ2-3; D is possibly TRBD2 (5 bases). The CDR3 totals 13 residues. Germline V gives CDR1 SEHNR, CDR2 FQNEAQ (reference sequence). V shed 2 bases and J shed 5 bases, with 8 bases lying between them.

On this clone itself: A read error is likely, as this CDR3 ends without the conserved phenylalanine or tryptophan. Because the CDR3's place on the DNA is in doubt, the DNA is left out and the CDR3 is given as listed by TCRdb. This rearrangement joins TRBV11-2 to TRBJ1-2; TRBD1, the table's D call, lacks a check against the DNA. Germline CDR1 reads SGHAT; CDR2 reads FQNNGV. The CDR3 length equals 13 residues, ends included. The CDR3 loop reads CASSLDRGQTPQL.

The chain links TRBV5-1 to TRBJ2-3; D gene unclear. The V end lost 3 bases, the J end lost 6 bases, and 11 bases lay between the germline ends. This CDR3 spans 13 amino acids. Germline CDR1 and CDR2: SGHRS and YFSETQ. Written as DNA, the CDR3 is TGCGCCAGCAGCTGGCTTATGCGGGATACGCAGTATTTT. Its protein is CASSWLMRDTQYF.

The chain employs TRBV27 and TRBJ1-3, with unresolved D. Germline V gives CDR1 MNHEY, CDR2 SMNVEV (reference sequence). Trimming removed 6 bases at V and 0 bases at J, with 9 bases between. This CDR3 has 14 residues. The CDR3: CASRPRGSGNTIYF. CDR3 DNA: TGTGCCAGCAGACCCAGAGGCTCTGGAAACACCATATATTTT.

This chain uses TRBV7-3 with TRBJ2-1; 7 bases align to TRBD2. With V trimmed by 0 bases and J by 1 base, 0 bases remained unmatched. Germline values: CDR1 SGHTA, CDR2 FQGTGA. The CDR3 is made up of 15 amino acids. This CDR3 reads CASSLTAGSYNEQFF. The CDR3 DNA reads TGTGCCAGCAGCTTAACAGCGGGGTCCTACAATGAGCAGTTCTTC. The entire variable domain, with the rest obtained from reference TRBV7-3 and TRBJ2-1, is as follows: GAGVSQTPSNKVTEKGKYVELRCDPISGHTALYWYRQSLGQGPEFLIYFQGTGAADDSGLPNDRFFAVRPEGSVSTLKIQRTERGDSAVYLCASSLTAGSYNEQFFGPGTRLTVL.